This T cell receptor beta chain was documented in a study of T-cell reconstitution after alpha-beta-depleted transplantation in children. TCRbeta library preparation incorporated unique molecular identifiers. One entry per CDR3 protein results from TCRdb running MiXCR on the PCR reads. Here the sample spans fewer than 750,000 distinct CDR3 sequences, 20% to 30% being singletons. The CDR3 length is 11 residues. V was shortened by 2 bases and J by 5 bases, with 6 bases between the two germline ends. Germline lookup yields CDR1 SQVTM and CDR2 ANQGSEA. Broader study findings: Approximately two months post-transplant, alpha-beta T cells reportedly originated from several hundred expanded graft clones. Day-60 TCRbeta diversity that was high in some patients was derived from surviving recipient T cells and thymic progenitors. It was newly produced T cells that mostly accounted for T-cell counts and diversity one year after transplant.

As to this clonotype: Antigen specificity is unknown.

The genes are TRBV29-1 and TRBJ1-1; D is uncertain. Sequenced here: PBMCs, sampled before TCRalphabeta/CD19-depleted stem cell transplant. The sequence was collected from a boy under three years old with Wiskott-Aldrich syndrome, due to receive a stem cell transplant. CDR3 region: CSVERVTEAFF. CDR3 DNA sequence: TGCAGCGTTGAACGGGTAACTGAAGCTTTCTTT.